These T cell receptor beta chains were read from a single sample in a study of control samples from healthy donors and cancer patients. Generated by immunoSEQ multiplex PCR, the TCRdb table keeps only in-frame clones and is missing some. The table has about 160,000 clones, 80% to 95% seen once. The specimen sequenced was blood. Receptors were obtained from a woman aged 30 to 39 in good health. Each CDR3 is given with its conserved first and last residue. A D gene is named only where the DNA matches it firmly. Clone size is not always given. Where it is, it says once, few, many or a class for expanded clones.

j_gene | d_gene | v_gene | abundance | CDR3nt | CDR3aa
TRBJ2-7 | TRBD2 | TRBV5-1 | NA | TGCGCCAGCAGCTTTTTAGCGGGCTACGAGCAGTACTTC | CASSFLAGYEQYF
TRBJ1-3 | NA | TRBV28 | NA | TGTGCCAGCAGTCTACGGGGGAGGGCTGGAAACACCATATATTTT | CASSLRGRAGNTIYF
TRBJ1-5 | TRBD1 | TRBV28 | NA | TGTGCCAGCAGTCCAGGATTAAAACAGGGGGTCCTGGGACCTAGCAATCAGCCCCAGCATTTT | CASSPGLKQGVLGPSNQPQHF
TRBJ2-1 | NA | TRBV29-1 | NA | TGCAGCGCCGGCCTTCATAACGGGGGTGAGCAGTTCTTC | CSAGLHNGGEQFF
TRBJ2-1 | NA | TRBV11-2 | NA | TGTGCCAGCAGCTTACACTCAAGCTCCTACAATGAGCAGTTCTTC | CASSLHSSSYNEQFF
TRBJ1-6 | NA | TRBV7-9 | few | TGTGCCAGCAGCTTAGCGGTGCAGAGCTCCTATAATTCACCCCTCCACTTT | CASSLAVQSSYNSPLHF
TRBJ2-7 | TRBD2 | TRBV4-1 | NA | TGCGCCAGCAGTCGTTTAGCGGGGAAAGGGTACGAGCAGTACTTC | CASSRLAGKGYEQYF
TRBJ2-2 | NA | TRBV27 | NA | TGTGCCAGCAGACCCACAGGGACCGGGGAGCTGTTTTTT | CASRPTGTGELFF
TRBJ1-1 | NA | TRBV6-1 | few | TGTGCCAGCAGTGATTCGGGGTACACTGAAGCTTTCTTT | CASSDSGYTEAFF
TRBJ2-1 | TRBD2 | TRBV5-6 | NA | TGTGCCAGCACCAAGGGGCTAGCCGGGTTAGCGGGTGAGCAGTTCTTC | CASTKGLAGLAGEQFF
TRBJ1-2 | TRBD1 | TRBV6-6 | NA | TGTGCCAGCAGTCAGGGACAGGGCGGTTCCTATGGCTACACCTTC | CASSQGQGGSYGYTF
TRBJ2-7 | NA | TRBV27 | NA | TGTGCCAGCAGTCCGTCCCCCTACGAGCAGTACTTC | CASSPSPYEQYF
TRBJ1-2 | NA | TRBV7-9 | NA | TGTGCCAGTCGGTTGGAAGGGATGAACTATGGCTACACCTTC | CASRLEGMNYGYTF
TRBJ2-2 | NA | TRBV29-1 | NA | TGCAGCGTTGGGGGCACCGGGGAGCTGTTTTTT | CSVGGTGELFF
TRBJ1-1 | NA | TRBV7-9 | NA | TGTGCCAGCAGCTTAACCGGGGCCACTGAAGCTTTCTTT | CASSLTGATEAFF
TRBJ1-3 | NA | TRBV5-3 | few | TGTGCCAGAAGCTCGACAGTAAACACCATATATTTT | CARSSTVNTIYF
TRBJ1-5 | NA | TRBV19 | NA | TGTGCCAGTAGTATTTCGAATAGCAATCAGCCCCAGCATTTT | CASSISNSNQPQHF
TRBJ1-1 | TRBD1 | TRBV7-9 | NA | TGTGCCAGCAGACGTGGACAGGGTGTGACTGAAGCTTTCTTT | CASRRGQGVTEAFF
TRBJ2-3 | NA | TRBV6-1 | once | TGTGCCAGCAGTGATTTTCCCATGGCTAGCGGCACAGATACGCAGTATTTT | CASSDFPMASGTDTQYF
TRBJ2-1 | NA | TRBV28 | NA | TGTGCCAGCAGTTTTGGACACTACAATGAGCAGTTCTTC | CASSFGHYNEQFF
TRBJ2-5 | TRBD1 | TRBV28 | NA | TGTGCCAGCAGTCGACCCGGGACAGGGGAAGAGACCCAGTACTTC | CASSRPGTGEETQYF
TRBJ2-2 | TRBD1 | TRBV5-1 | NA | TGCGCCAGCTACACTCCCGACAGGGGGAACACCGGGGAGCTGTTTTTT | CASYTPDRGNTGELFF
TRBJ2-6 | NA | TRBV25-1 | NA | TGTGCCAGCAGTGAATACAGGAGCGCTGGGTCCGGGGCCAACGTCCTGACTTTC | CASSEYRSAGSGANVLTF
TRBJ2-7 | NA | TRBV19 | NA | TGTGCCAGTAGTATAGGGTGGCAGCAGGGGTCGCAGTACTTC | CASSIGWQQGSQYF
TRBJ2-3 | TRBD1 | TRBV7-9 | NA | TGTGCCAGCAGCTTAATGGGACAGGGGGCACCCACAGATACGCAGTATTTT | CASSLMGQGAPTDTQYF
TRBJ1-4 | NA | TRBV7-9 | NA | TGTGCCAGCAGCTCCAGTCGCAGGGGTTTAGGGGAAAAACTGTTTTTT | CASSSSRRGLGEKLFF
TRBJ2-1 | TRBD1 | TRBV7-3 | NA | TGTGCCAGCAGCCACAGGGGGGATACGTATGAGCAGTTCTTC | CASSHRGDTYEQFF
TRBJ2-1 | NA | TRBV5-6 | NA | TGTGCCAGCAGCTCGGGGACCTACAATGAGCAGTTCTTC | CASSSGTYNEQFF
TRBJ1-3 | NA | TRBV28 | NA | TGTGCCAGCAGTCTCCCCCTTGGATCAGGAAACACCATATATTTT | CASSLPLGSGNTIYF
TRBJ2-7 | TRBD1 | TRBV6-6 | NA | TGTGCCAGCGGTCGACAGGGGGGCTACGAGCAGTACTTC | CASGRQGGYEQYF
TRBJ2-6 | TRBD1 | TRBV5-1 | NA | TGCGCCAGCAGCACAGGACAGGGAAAGGATGGGGCCAACGTCCTGACTTTC | CASSTGQGKDGANVLTF
TRBJ1-6 | TRBD1 | TRBV27 | few | TGTGCCAGCAGTTCGGACAGGGCCTCCCCATCTTCACCCCTCCACTTT | CASSSDRASPSSPLHF
TRBJ1-3 | NA | TRBV23-1 | NA | TGCGCCAGCAGTCAATCGTACACAGTCTCTGGAAACACCATATATTTT | CASSQSYTVSGNTIYF
TRBJ2-1 | TRBD2 | TRBV7-2 | NA | TGTGCCAGCAGCTGGCTAACTAGCGGGAGGACGAATGAGCAGTTCTTC | CASSWLTSGRTNEQFF
TRBJ2-7 | NA | TRBV7-8 | NA | TGTGCCAGCAGCTTAGAAGACCGGGGCGGCCTCTACGAGCAGTACTTC | CASSLEDRGGLYEQYF
TRBJ1-6 | NA | TRBV14 | NA | TGTGCCAGCAGCCAAGATTTTAGGGGTAACTCACCCCTCCACTTT | CASSQDFRGNSPLHF
TRBJ1-1 | NA | TRBV4-2 | NA | TGTGCCAGCAGCCAAATTAGAGAGAGCGGGGCAGCTGAAGCTTTCTTT | CASSQIRESGAAEAFF
TRBJ2-7 | TRBD1 | TRBV5-1 | NA | TGCGCCAGCAGGGCGGACAGGGATGGATCCTACGAGCAGTACTTC | CASRADRDGSYEQYF
TRBJ2-7 | TRBD2 | TRBV28 | NA | TGTGCCAGCAGTTTTTTCCGGCGCACTAGCGGGGGCTCCTACGAGCAGTACTTC | CASSFFRRTSGGSYEQYF
TRBJ2-3 | NA | TRBV5-8 | NA | TGTGCCAGCAGCTTGGTAGGGGCTGGCACAGATACGCAGTATTTT | CASSLVGAGTDTQYF
TRBJ2-5 | TRBD2 | TRBV7-9 | NA | TGTGCCAGCAGGCCCCGACTAGCGGCATACCAAGAGACCCAGTACTTC | CASRPRLAAYQETQYF
TRBJ2-1 | NA | TRBV4-3 | NA | TGCGCCAGCAGCCGCACCGGGACTGGAGTCTCCTACAATGAGCAGTTCTTC | CASSRTGTGVSYNEQFF
TRBJ1-6 | TRBD1 | TRBV5-1 | NA | TGCGCCAGCAGCTTGGGACAGGGAGGGGGATCACCCCTCCACTTT | CASSLGQGGGSPLHF
TRBJ2-3 | NA | TRBV7-9 | NA | TGTGCCAGCAGCTTAGTTGAGAGCAGCGCAGATACGCAGTATTTT | CASSLVESSADTQYF
TRBJ1-5 | NA | TRBV19 | NA | TGTGCCAGTAGTGTCGTAAAAGGCATAGGACACCAGCCCCAGCATTTT | CASSVVKGIGHQPQHF
TRBJ1-1 | NA | TRBV9 | few | TGTGCCAGCAGCAGGGGAGGGGGACATGTCATTGAAGCTTTCTTT | CASSRGGGHVIEAFF
TRBJ2-6 | NA | TRBV24-1 | NA | TGTGCCACCAGTGATCCCCCCGCTCGGGACTCTCAATCTGGGGCCAACGTCCTGACTTTC | CATSDPPARDSQSGANVLTF
TRBJ2-7 | NA | TRBV30 | NA | TGTGCCTGGAGTGTAAGGGGGGTCCGGGGGACACCGTATTCCTACGAGCAGTACTTC | CAWSVRGVRGTPYSYEQYF
TRBJ2-7 | NA | TRBV5-1 | NA | TGCGCCAGCAGCCAGGGACAACGAACCTACGAGCAGTACTTC | CASSQGQRTYEQYF
TRBJ1-1 | NA | TRBV5-1 | NA | TGCGCCAGCAGCTTGGACAGAGACACTGAAGCTTTCTTT | CASSLDRDTEAFF
TRBJ2-5 | NA | TRBV6-5 | NA | TGTGCCAGCAGTTTCGAAAGAGAGACCCAGTACTTC | CASSFERETQYF
TRBJ2-1 | TRBD2 | TRBV24-1 | few | TGTGCCACCAGTGAGGGACTAGTCTACAATGAGCAGTTCTTC | CATSEGLVYNEQFF
TRBJ2-7 | NA | TRBV15 | NA | TGTGCCACCAGCCTGCCGCAGGGAGTTGGCGAGCAGTACTTC | CATSLPQGVGEQYF